The 26 T cell receptor beta chains presented below share a single source sample, sequenced in a study of blood T cell repertoires in COVID-19. Produced via immunoSEQ multiplex PCR; TCRdb's table is partial and in-frame only. Among some 63,000 clones listed, about 82% were seen once. Sequencing was performed on peripheral blood. These TCRs come from a human donor in a cohort sampled during active COVID-19.

This clone was seen a few times. The rearrangement joins TRBV6-4 to TRBJ1-1; 9 bases are shared with TRBD1. Germline assignment: CDR1 MRHNA and CDR2 SNTAGT. The CDR3 loop spans 17 amino acids. J was trimmed by 5 bases and V by 2 bases; bases with no gene match: 12. The CDR3 reads CASSDRGDRDSRTEAFF. CDR3 in DNA: TGTGCCAGCAGTGACCGTGGGGACAGGGATTCGAGGACTGAAGCTTTCTTT.

The rearrangement joins TRBV13 to TRBJ1-1; D might be TRBD1 (6 bases). In germline, CDR1 is PRHDT, CDR2 FYEKMQ (reference sequence). CDR3 length: 14 residues. V was cut by 5 bases and J by 1 base, with 11 bases left in between. The CDR3 DNA reads TGTGCCAGCAGCCCGCAGGGACAGAACACTGAAGCTTTCTTT. It specifies CASSPQGQNTEAFF.

The chain links TRBV6-6 to TRBJ2-1; 9 nucleotides align to TRBD2. This CDR3 has 16 residues. The trim removed 0 bases at V and 8 bases at J, leaving 8 bases unmatched. The germline CDR1 and CDR2 sequences are MNHNY and SVGAGI (reference sequence). The CDR3 reads CASSYSGGGARHEQFF. Here the CDR3 DNA reads TGTGCCAGCAGTTACTCTGGCGGGGGGGCCAGGCATGAGCAGTTCTTC.

This sequence joins TRBV6-5 and TRBJ2-7; a weak D match, TRBD2 (5 bases). The germline CDR1 and CDR2 sequences are MNHEY and SVGAGI. With 7 bases removed from V and 3 bases from J, the gap between germline ends came to 16 bases. CDR3 length: 14 residues. For the CDR3, the DNA is TGTGCCAGCACCAGCTTACCCGGAGGCTACGAGCAGTACTTC. This gives the protein CASTSLPGGYEQYF.

V is TRBV19 and J is TRBJ2-7; perhaps TRBD2 as D (6 bases). Germline V gives CDR1 LNHDA, CDR2 SQIVND (reference sequence). V dropped 4 bases and J dropped 3 bases, with 13 bases sitting between them. The CDR3 is 14 amino acids. The CDR3 reads CASSTTLTSYEQYF. CDR3 sequence (DNA): TGTGCCAGTAGTACCACACTGACTAGCTACGAGCAGTACTTC.

J is TRBJ2-1 and V is TRBV7-8; TRBD2 is a possible D gene (5 bases). This CDR3 contains 17 residues. The V gene lost 5 bases and the J gene lost 0 bases, with 17 bases spanning the gap. CDR1 is SGHVS, CDR2 FQNEAQ, per germline. The CDR3 region is CASSPKSLTSSYNEQFF. The CDR3 DNA is TGTGCCAGCAGCCCCAAGTCTTTAACTAGCTCCTACAATGAGCAGTTCTTC.

The rearrangement joins TRBV6-5 to TRBJ2-4, with TRBD1 matching 9 bases. Germline V lookup: CDR1 MNHEY, CDR2 SVGAGI. Germline trimming cut 0 bases from V and 4 bases from J; bases unmatched to any gene: 4. The CDR3 has 16 amino acids. The CDR3 sequence: CASSYSGTGKKNIQYF. In nucleotides, the CDR3 is TGTGCCAGCAGTTACTCTGGGACAGGGAAAAAAAACATTCAGTACTTC.

This clone appeared once. The rearrangement uses TRBV4-3 and TRBJ2-2, with D perhaps matching TRBD2 (7 bases). Germline CDR1 and CDR2: LGHNA and YSLEER. The CDR3 is 14 residues long. V shed 5 bases and J shed 8 bases, with 15 bases lying between them. CDR3 sequence: CASSRGGGGGELFF. The CDR3 DNA follows: TGCGCCAGCAGCAGAGGCGGGGGCGGAGGGGAGCTGTTTTTT.

The V gene is TRBV5-4, the J gene TRBJ2-3; 7 nucleotides match TRBD2. This CDR3 has 16 residues. Germline V CDR1 and CDR2: SGHNT, YYREEE (reference sequence). V lost 1 base and J lost 2; bases outside the gene matches: 7. The CDR3 DNA reads as TGTGCCAGCAGCTTGAAGGGCGGGGGAGCCACAGATACGCAGTATTTT. Translating gives CASSLKGGGATDTQYF.

This clone was seen just once. The chain links TRBV3-1 (or the pseudogene TRBV3-2) to TRBJ1-2; no reliable D call. The CDR3 is 15 residues long. V dropped 4 bases and J dropped 5 bases, with 17 bases sitting between them. Germline loops: CDR1 LGHDT, CDR2 YNNKEL (reference sequence). CDR3 bases: TGTGCCAGCAGCCCCACATCTGCCTTTTCTTATGGCTACACCTTC. It specifies CASSPTSAFSYGYTF.

V is TRBV10-3 and J is TRBJ1-1, with a possible D match to TRBD1 (6 bases). Trimming removed 0 bases from V and 1 base from J, with 6 bases in between. From germline, CDR1 is ENHRY and CDR2 SYGVKD. The CDR3 covers 14 residues. CDR3 sequence: CAISESGQNTEAFF. DNA of the CDR3: TGTGCCATCAGTGAGTCGGGACAGAACACTGAAGCTTTCTTT.

This chain uses TRBV9 with TRBJ1-6; D not certain. The CDR3 extends over 14 amino acids. In germline, CDR1 is SGDLS, CDR2 YYNGEE. Trimming removed 0 bases at V and 6 bases at J, with 7 bases between. The CDR3 DNA follows: TGTGCCAGCAGCGTAGGTCAGTTTAATTCACCCCTCCACTTT. Its translation is CASSVGQFNSPLHF.

This chain uses TRBV9 with TRBJ1-1; D not certain. The CDR3 loop spans 17 amino acids. CDR1 SGDLS and CDR2 YYNGEE come from the germline V gene. With 0 bases removed from V and 7 bases from J, the gap between germline ends came to 22 bases. Here the CDR3 DNA reads TGTGCCAGCAGCGTAGGAGGGTCCCTCTCCTTGGGAGGTGAAGCTTTCTTT. Protein: CASSVGGSLSLGGEAFF.

This clone has ten or more counts. This sequence joins TRBV11-2 and TRBJ2-3; 9 bases line up with TRBD2. The V segment lost 2 bases and the J segment 4 bases; nucleotides outside the gene matches: 7. The CDR3 has 16 amino acids. From germline, CDR1 is SGHAT and CDR2 FQNNGV. The DNA of the CDR3 is TGTGCCAGCAGCTTAAGCCCTAGCGGGGTCTCAGATACGCAGTATTTT. The encoded protein is CASSLSPSGVSDTQYF.

V and J are TRBV4-3 and TRBJ2-3, with D tentatively TRBD1 (6 bases). This CDR3 region has 15 residues. Germline V gene data show CDR1 as LGHNA and CDR2 as YSLEER. The ends were cut back, 0 bases at V and 5 bases at J, with 12 bases in the middle. CDR3 sequence reads: CASSQDILGGDTQYF. Here the CDR3 DNA reads TGCGCCAGCAGCCAAGATATCCTAGGGGGAGATACGCAGTATTTT.

The CDR3 spells CASSQDRGEDTQYF. The DNA of the CDR3 is TGCGCCAGCAGCCAAGATCGGGGGGAGGATACGCAGTATTTT. This sequence joins TRBV4-3 and TRBJ2-3; 7 bases agree with TRBD2. V was clipped by 0 bases and J by 6 bases; unmatched bases: 3. This CDR3 spans 14 amino acids. CDR1 is LGHNA, CDR2 YSLEER, per germline.

DNA of the CDR3: TGTGCCAGCTCACCTGACGGGGTCGACTATGGCTACACCTTC. Protein: CASSPDGVDYGYTF. The rearrangement links TRBV18 to TRBJ1-2; D not resolved. This CDR3 is 14 amino acids long. V dropped 3 bases and J dropped 3 bases, with 11 bases sitting between them. Germline CDR1 KGHSH, CDR2 LQKENI.

V usage is TRBV9 and J usage is TRBJ2-5; TRBD1 agrees at 8 bases. Germline trimming cut 0 bases from V and 5 bases from J; bases unmatched to any gene: 6. This CDR3 spans 15 amino acids. CDR1 is SGDLS, CDR2 YYNGEE, per germline. The CDR3 DNA is TGTGCCAGCAGCGTAGTGGGCAGGGGGCGGGAGACCCAGTACTTC. This encodes CASSVVGRGRETQYF.

The genes are TRBV6-5 and TRBJ1-2, with D perhaps TRBD1 (5 bases). The V and J ends lost 6 bases and 8 bases respectively, with 13 bases between them. The CDR3 consists of 12 residues. CDR1 is MNHEY, CDR2 SVGAGI, per germline. The CDR3 coding sequence is TGTGCCAGCAGCAACAGGCTGTGGGGCTACACCTTC. The encoded protein is CASSNRLWGYTF.

The CDR3 sequence: CASSYRQAGELFF. Written as DNA, the CDR3 is TGTGCCAGCAGTTACCGTCAGGCCGGGGAGCTGTTTTTT. The chain is built from TRBV6-5 and TRBJ2-2, with no clear D. The CDR3 is 13 residues long. V dropped 2 bases and J dropped 6 bases, with 7 bases sitting between them. CDR1 MNHEY and CDR2 SVGAGI come from the germline V gene.

V and J are TRBV10-3 and TRBJ2-7; TRBD1 might be the D (7 bases). The CDR3 runs to 16 residues. The germline V and J ends were trimmed by 1 base and 5 bases, with 18 bases remaining between them. Germline V gene sequence: CDR1 ENHRY, CDR2 SYGVKD. The CDR3 is CAISEYASQGGNEQYF. The CDR3 DNA follows: TGTGCCATCAGTGAGTATGCGAGTCAGGGGGGTAACGAGCAGTACTTC.

This chain joins TRBV5-6 and TRBJ1-2; perhaps TRBD1 as D (5 bases). The CDR3 totals 14 residues. Trimming left V 6 bases short and J 8 bases short, with 20 bases between. Looked up from germline, CDR1 is SGHDT and CDR2 is YYEEEE. The CDR3 here is CASTRGEEPGGYTF. CDR3 DNA: TGTGCCAGCACCCGCGGGGAGGAACCAGGGGGCTACACCTTC.

The chain is built from TRBV29-1 and TRBJ2-7, with D unclear. The CDR3 has 13 amino acids. V was shortened by 6 bases and J by 0 bases, with 12 bases between the two germline ends. In germline, CDR1 is SQVTM, CDR2 ANQGSEA. CDR3 sequence (DNA): TGCAGCGTCGTTGACAAGAGCTCCTACGAGCAGTACTTC. This translates into CSVVDKSSYEQYF.

This chain joins TRBV5-1 and TRBJ2-4, with 8 bases fitting TRBD1. Germline V gene data show CDR1 as SGHRS and CDR2 as YFSETQ. After removal of 0 bases from V and 4 bases from J, the junction contained 3 bases not matched to a gene. This CDR3 has 15 residues. CDR3 DNA sequence: TGCGCCAGCAGCTTGGAGACAGGGGAAAAAAACATTCAGTACTTC. This sequence encodes CASSLETGEKNIQYF.

This chain connects TRBV2 to TRBJ2-3; 7 bases are a match to TRBD2. CDR1 and CDR2 from the germline V gene are SNHLY and FYNNEI. CDR3 length equals 14 residues. The V gene end was trimmed by 7 bases and the J gene end by 0 bases; junction bases not matched to a gene: 4. CDR3 bases: TGTGCCAGCACCGGGACTACTAGCACAGATACGCAGTATTTT. It specifies CASTGTTSTDTQYF.

J is TRBJ2-7 and V is TRBV19; TRBD2 matches at 7 bases. The V segment lost 3 bases and the J segment 1 base; nucleotides outside the gene matches: 6. The length of the CDR3 is 15 residues. Germline lookup yields CDR1 LNHDA and CDR2 SQIVND (reference sequence). The CDR3 region has the DNA TGTGCCAGTAGTATGGGGACGGGGGGATCCTACGAGCAGTACTTC. The encoded protein is CASSMGTGGSYEQYF.